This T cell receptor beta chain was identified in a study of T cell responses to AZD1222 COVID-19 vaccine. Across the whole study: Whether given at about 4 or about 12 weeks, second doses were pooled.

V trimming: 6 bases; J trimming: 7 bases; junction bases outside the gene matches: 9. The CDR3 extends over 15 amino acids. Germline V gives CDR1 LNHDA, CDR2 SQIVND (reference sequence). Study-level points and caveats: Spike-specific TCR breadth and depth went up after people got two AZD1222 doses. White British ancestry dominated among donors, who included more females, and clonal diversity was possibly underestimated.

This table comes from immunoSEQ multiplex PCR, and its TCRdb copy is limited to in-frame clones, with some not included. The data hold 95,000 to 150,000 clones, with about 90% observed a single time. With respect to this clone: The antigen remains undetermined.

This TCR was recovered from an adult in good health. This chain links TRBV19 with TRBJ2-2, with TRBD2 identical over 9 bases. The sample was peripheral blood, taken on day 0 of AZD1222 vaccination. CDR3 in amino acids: CASRRASGDIGELFF. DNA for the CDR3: TGTGCCAGTAGGAGGGCTAGCGGGGACATCGGGGAGCTGTTTTTT.